This TCR beta chain originates from a study of Ad26.COV2.S vaccination and SARS-CoV-2 variants. Study information: The Ad26.COV2.S arm of the COV1001 trial was where the donor was placed. Study-wide results and caveats: From the TCR breadth and depth analyses, total T cell responses may have been underestimated.

Details on this clone: Its cognate antigen is unknown.

The assay was immunoSEQ multiplex PCR, and TCRdb's table has in-frame clones only and misses some. The table lists hundreds of thousands of clones, roughly 84% of them singletons. CDR3 length: 17 amino acids. Germline loops: CDR1 MGHRA, CDR2 YSYEKL. The V segment lost 1 base and the J segment 5 bases; nucleotides outside the gene matches: 12. Specified treatment: around 19 received Ad26.COV2.S at low or high dose, single or two shots; several received placebo; per-sample allocation not given. Specimens were obtained on day 63 following the first vaccine or placebo injection. Ad26.COV2.S expressed prefusion-stabilized spike from the original Wuhan strain.

The TCR was taken from a person aged 18-65 years who received the Ad26.COV2.S COVID-19 vaccine or a placebo. The chain joins TRBV4-1 to TRBJ2-7; 9 nucleotides line up with TRBD1. This specimen was peripheral blood, taken in a trial of Ad26.COV2.S vaccine versus placebo. In DNA, the CDR3 is TGCGCCAGCAGCCAAGTATGGGATCGGACAGGGGTCGACGAGCAGTACTTC. Amino acids: CASSQVWDRTGVDEQYF.